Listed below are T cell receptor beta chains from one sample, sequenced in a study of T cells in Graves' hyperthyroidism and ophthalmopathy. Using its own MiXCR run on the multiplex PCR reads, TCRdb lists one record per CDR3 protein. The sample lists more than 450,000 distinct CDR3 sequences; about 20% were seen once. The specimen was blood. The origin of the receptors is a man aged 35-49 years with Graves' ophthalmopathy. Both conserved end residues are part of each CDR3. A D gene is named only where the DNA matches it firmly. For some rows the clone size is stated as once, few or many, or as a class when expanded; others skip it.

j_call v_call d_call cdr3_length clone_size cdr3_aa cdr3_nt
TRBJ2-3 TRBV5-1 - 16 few CASSPSPGDLADTQYF TGCGCCAGCAGCCCCTCCCCCGGGGACCTTGCGGATACGCAGTATTTT
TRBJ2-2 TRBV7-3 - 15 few CASSLFPRGTGELFF TGTGCCAGCAGCTTATTTCCCAGGGGCACCGGGGAGCTGTTTTTT
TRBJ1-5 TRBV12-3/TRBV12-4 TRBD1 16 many CASSLGRDRGNQPQHF TGTGCCAGCAGTTTAGGCCGGGACAGGGGAAATCAGCCCCAGCATTTT
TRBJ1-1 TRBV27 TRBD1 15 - CASSPLQGPNTEAFF TGTGCCAGCAGCCCACTACAGGGGCCGAACACTGAAGCTTTCTTT
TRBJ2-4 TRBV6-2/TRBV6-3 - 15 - CASSYLHGAKNIQYF TGTGCCAGCAGCTACCTCCATGGTGCCAAAAACATTCAGTACTTC
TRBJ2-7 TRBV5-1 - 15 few CASRWGLGSSYEQYF TGCGCCAGCAGATGGGGACTGGGCAGCTCCTACGAGCAGTACTTC
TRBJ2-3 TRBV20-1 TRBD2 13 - CSAPSGTTDTQYF TGCAGTGCTCCTAGCGGGACCACAGATACGCAGTATTTT
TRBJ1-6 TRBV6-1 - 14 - CASSDSAGGSPLHF TGTGCCAGCAGTGATTCGGCGGGAGGTTCACCCCTCCACTTT
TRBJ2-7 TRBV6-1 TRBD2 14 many CASRLTSGSYEQYF TGTGCCAGCAGATTGACTAGCGGGAGTTACGAGCAGTACTTC
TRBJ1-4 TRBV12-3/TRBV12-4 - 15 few CASSTTGIANEKLFF TGTGCCAGCAGTACTACAGGGATAGCTAATGAAAAACTGTTTTTT
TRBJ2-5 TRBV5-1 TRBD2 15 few CASSSRGAGEETQYF TGCGCCAGCAGCTCCCGTGGAGCGGGAGAAGAGACCCAGTACTTC
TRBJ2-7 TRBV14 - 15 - CASSQLQGRSYEQYF TGTGCCAGCAGCCAACTGCAGGGACGGTCCTACGAGCAGTACTTC
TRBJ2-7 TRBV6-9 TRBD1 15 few CASSHRQGAWGEQYF TGTGCCAGCAGTCATCGACAGGGGGCCTGGGGGGAGCAGTACTTC
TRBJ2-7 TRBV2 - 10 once CASEILEQYF TGTGCCAGCGAAATTCTAGAGCAGTACTTC
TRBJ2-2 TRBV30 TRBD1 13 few CAWSVGQGARLFF TGTGCCTGGAGTGTTGGACAGGGGGCGCGGCTGTTTTTT
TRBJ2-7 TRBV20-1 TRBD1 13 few CSATDRGVAEQYF TGCAGTGCCACCGACAGGGGAGTTGCCGAGCAGTACTTC
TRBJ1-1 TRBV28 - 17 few CASSLKAGAARGTEAFF TGTGCCAGCAGTTTAAAGGCCGGAGCCGCTCGGGGCACTGAAGCTTTCTTT
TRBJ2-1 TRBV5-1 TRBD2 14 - CASSLAAGANEQSF TGCGCCAGCAGCTTGGCTGCGGGAGCCAATGAGCAGTCCTTC
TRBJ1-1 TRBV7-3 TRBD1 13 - CASSPGTGLEAFF TGTGCCAGCAGCCCAGGGACAGGGTTGGAAGCTTTCTTT
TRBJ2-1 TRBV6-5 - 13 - CASSYGTRNEQFF TGTGCCAGCAGTTACGGAACTAGGAATGAGCAGTTCTTC
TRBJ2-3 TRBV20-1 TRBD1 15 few CSASSPGQNTDTQYF TGCAGTGCTAGCTCTCCGGGACAGAACACAGATACGCAGTATTTT
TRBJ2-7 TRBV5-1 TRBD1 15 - CASSWGQTISYEQYF TGCGCCAGCAGCTGGGGACAGACTATCTCCTACGAGCAGTACTTC
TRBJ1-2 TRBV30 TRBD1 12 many CAWTGGNYGYTF TGTGCCTGGACAGGGGGCAACTATGGCTACACCTTC
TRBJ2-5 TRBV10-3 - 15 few CAISETTGSQETQYF TGTGCCATCAGTGAGACCACGGGAAGCCAAGAGACCCAGTACTTC